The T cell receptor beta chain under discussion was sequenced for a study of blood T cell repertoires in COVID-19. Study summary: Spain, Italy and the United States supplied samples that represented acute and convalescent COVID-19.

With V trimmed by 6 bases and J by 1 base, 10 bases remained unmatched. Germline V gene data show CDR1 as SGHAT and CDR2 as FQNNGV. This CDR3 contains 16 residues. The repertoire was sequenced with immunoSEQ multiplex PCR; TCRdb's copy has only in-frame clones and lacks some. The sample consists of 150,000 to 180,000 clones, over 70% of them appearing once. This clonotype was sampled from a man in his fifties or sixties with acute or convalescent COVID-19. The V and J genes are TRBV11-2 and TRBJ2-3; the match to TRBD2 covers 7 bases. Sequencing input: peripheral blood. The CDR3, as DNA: TGTGCCAGCAGTCCAACTAGCGCAACGCGCACAGATACGCAGTATTTT. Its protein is CASSPTSATRTDTQYF.